This record covers a single T cell receptor (beta chain). Its antigen remains unidentified. No qualities accompany the bases; no much larger clone lies one base away. The sample belongs to a study of early T cells in non-severe SARS-CoV-2 infection (dated by TCRdb to the early 2020s). As for the study more broadly: Because TCR sequencing relied on bulk RNA taken from unsorted whole blood, pairing of alpha and beta chains was not possible. Broader findings and caveats from the paper: VDJdb matching was skewed toward anti-spike CD8 responses and likely underestimated virus-specific expansions, missing private and CD4 specificities.

Including the terminal cysteine and phenylalanine, the CDR3 comprises 13 residues. Of the read, only the CDR3 DNA is kept; its 39 bases are in frame from base 1. V is cut by 8 bases and J by 0 bases, and the space between the germline ends is 11 bases. Reading the germline V gene gives CDR1 SGHTA and CDR2 FQGNSA. A case-control design nested within a healthcare worker cohort in London, UK, was used, with weekly nasopharyngeal swab PCR tests and blood sampling performed. Healthcare workers were recruited between 23 and 31 March 2020, during the week of the UK lockdown, and were followed weekly for up to roughly 16 weeks. The library was produced with 5' RACE. Sequencer: NextSeq 500. Unique molecular identifiers were attached to individual cDNA molecules in the TCR library protocol so that sequencing error and PCR bias could be corrected. TCR alpha and beta chains were both sequenced, and the abundances of alpha and beta sequences in each sample were closely correlated with each other. As for the authors' bioinformatics: Decombinator V4 was used to annotate TCR sequences for V gene, J gene and CDR3. TCRs were defined as expanded if a significant change between any two time points was detected under a Poisson model with p below 0.0001. TCR abundances were normalised to the total number of TCRs sequenced per sample and expressed as counts per million. TRAV1-2 paired with TRAJ12, TRAJ20 or TRAJ33 defined MAIT TCRs, while TRAV10 paired with TRAJ18 defined iNKT TCRs. A search of VDJdb, accessed on 1 November 2021, was run for TCRs annotated to CMV, EBV and SARS-CoV-2, with TCRs annotated for multiple antigens excluded. The public reads were reanalyzed by TCRdb: fastp trimming at Q25, MiXCR alignment, in-frame beta chains only. When rows share a CDR3 protein, they turn into one entry using the most common DNA and genes. TCRdb's processing, not the study's, gives the V and J calls here. The sample table holds roughly 80,000 distinct CDR3 sequences, of which over 5% were seen once. 7.8% of the sample comes from the top ten.

The sequence was obtained from an adult who was a healthcare worker with PCR-confirmed SARS-CoV-2 infection or an uninfected control (not recorded which). The material sequenced was whole blood. The chain is assembled from TRBV7-2 and TRBJ2-7, with the identity of the D gene unclear. The sequenced DNA is TGTGCCAGCGGCGAGTTGAGCTCCTACGAGCAGTACTTC. Translation gives CASGELSSYEQYF.